The clone carrying this TCR beta chain has only one observation. The antigen remains unidentified. The data stem from a study of T cell responses to AZD1222 COVID-19 vaccine. General observations from the study: Regions 160-218 and 743-854 held dominance among vaccine-associated CD4 TCRs, which spanned spike. Unmutated variant regions reportedly attract nearly half of all spike-specific TCRs.

The assay was immunoSEQ multiplex PCR, and TCRdb's table has in-frame clones only and misses some. There are around 140,000 clones in the sample; approximately 83% occur only once, and 7.5% to 8.5% lies in the top ten. The clonotype originates from an adult in good health. The sample in question was peripheral blood, obtained on day 0 of AZD1222 vaccination.

CDR3 protein: CASRVEDTEAFF. As DNA, the CDR3 is TGTGCCAGCCGAGTGGAGGACACTGAAGCTTTCTTT. The V and J genes are TRBV6-6 and TRBJ1-1; the D is unclear. Deletions cut 8 bases from V and 3 bases from J, with 10 bases between. Per the germline V gene, CDR1 is MNHNY and CDR2 is SVGAGI (reference sequence). The CDR3 covers 12 residues.